This T cell receptor (beta chain) was recovered during a study of shared clonotypes between healthy human individuals. Concerning this clone: The antigen is not known.

This CDR3 has 17 amino acids. Looked up from germline, CDR1 is SGHVS and CDR2 is FQNEAQ. V was clipped by 3 bases and J by 2 bases; unmatched bases: 13. Amplification in unsorted PBMC replicate PCRs started from around 300 ng DNA, which equals tens of thousands of T cell genomes. Profiled with immunoSEQ multiplex PCR; TCRdb holds only in-frame clones, not every one. Of around 500,000 clones listed, 65% to 80% are singletons. Whole-study results and caveats: Blood was the only sampled material, and tissue repertoires likely differ.

The donors were adults (healthy and HIV-negative) with no recent acute infections or vaccinations. Unsorted material relied on tens of millions of PBMCs as the source of genomic DNA. The sequence was collected from a woman aged 40 to 55 in good health. Some clones in this sample may be carry-over from other donors' samples. The J gene is TRBJ2-7, the V gene TRBV7-8, with 7 bases matching TRBD2. The sequenced sample was PBMCs. CDR3 region: CASSLGGVGGNPYEQYF. For the CDR3, the DNA is TGTGCCAGCAGCTTGGGTGGCGTCGGGGGGAACCCCTACGAGCAGTACTTC.